The 5 T cell receptor beta chains reported below all come from one sample, sequenced in a study of T cell repertoires in cytomegalovirus infection. Each CDR3 protein gets one entry after TCRdb re-called the reads with MiXCR. Of hundreds of thousands of distinct CDR3 sequences listed, roughly a quarter are singletons. The sequenced sample consisted of CD8+ T cells from PBMCs. Source of these receptors: a human donor in good health (CMV status not recorded). Some clones in this sample may be carry-over from other donors' samples.

At least ten counts were recorded for this clonotype. The J gene is TRBJ2-3, the V gene TRBV28; no reliable D call. CDR1 is MDHEN and CDR2 is SYDVKM in the germline V gene. The CDR3 length is 17 residues. Deletions cut 3 bases from V and 0 bases from J, with 16 bases between. The CDR3 DNA reads TGTGCCAGCAGTTTCTGGAGATCAGGCTCTAGCACAGATACGCAGTATTTT. Protein product: CASSFWRSGSSTDTQYF. Using reference TRBV28 and TRBJ2-3 for the parts outside the CDR3, the full variable domain is DVKVTQSSRYLVKRTGEKVFLECVQDMDHENMFWYRQDPGLGLRLIYFSYDVKMKEKGDIPEGYSVSREKKERFSLILESASTNQTSMYLCASSFWRSGSSTDTQYFGPGTRLTVL.

This chain links TRBV20-1 with TRBJ1-6; no clear D gene. This CDR3 has 15 residues. Germline V gene data show CDR1 as DFQATT and CDR2 as SNEGSKA (reference sequence). The V end lost 0 bases, the J end lost 9 bases, and 15 bases lay between the germline ends. CDR3 DNA: TGCAGTGCTAGAGATCTGAACACCGGCGGTTCACCCCTCCACTTT. Protein product: CSARDLNTGGSPLHF.

The V call is TRBV13, the J call TRBJ2-1; D is undetermined. Trimming left V 0 bases short and J 9 bases short, with 12 bases between. Germline values: CDR1 PRHDT, CDR2 FYEKMQ (reference sequence). This CDR3 region has 14 residues. DNA for the CDR3: TGTGCCAGCAGCTTAGGAGTAGGGATAGGTGAGCAGTTCTTC. Translating gives CASSLGVGIGEQFF.

This sequence joins TRBV6-8 and TRBJ2-5; 7 positions agree with TRBD1. Germline trimming cut 2 bases from V and 4 bases from J; bases unmatched to any gene: 4. The length of the CDR3 is 14 residues. Looked up from germline, CDR1 is MNHGY and CDR2 is SAAAGT. Here the CDR3 DNA reads TGTGCCAGCAGTTACACAGGGGTGGGAGAGACCCAGTACTTC. Translated: CASSYTGVGETQYF.

This chain uses TRBV27 with TRBJ1-2; D gene uncertain. V dropped 4 bases and J dropped 7 bases, with 10 bases sitting between them. CDR1 and CDR2 from the germline V gene are MNHEY and SMNVEV (reference sequence). The CDR3 totals 12 residues. CDR3 coding DNA: TGTGCCAGCAGTTCGGCAGGTCGTGGCTACACCTTC. Its translation is CASSSAGRGYTF.